This entry features one T cell receptor (beta chain) sequence. Antigen: not known. The V gene's germline CDR1 is WNHNN and CDR2 SYGVQD (reference sequence). Trimming took 3 bases from V and 3 from J, leaving 11 bases between them. The CDR3 is 15 residues long. Sequenced by immunoSEQ multiplex PCR; TCRdb stores in-frame clones only, minus some. The data show under 15,000 clones, over 85% seen once. The record originates from a study of graft-versus-host responses after intestinal transplantation. Study outcomes and limitations: The study associated peak circulating GvH clone levels with early post-transplant HvG declines.

This sequence was found in a human patient who received an intestinal transplant, so some T cells may come from the graft donor. This specimen consisted of PBMCs, obtained 950 to 1,200 days after intestinal transplantation. The V gene is TRBV10-1, the J gene TRBJ2-2; no definite D call. CDR3 bases: TGCGCCAGCAGTGATGGGGAAAGGGACACCGGGGAGCTGTTTTTT. The encoded protein is CASSDGERDTGELFF.